Following are 29 T cell receptor beta chains from one sample sequenced in a study of T-cell reconstitution after alpha-beta-depleted transplantation in children. Preparation of the TCRbeta library involved a method that used unique molecular identifiers. TCRdb independently ran MiXCR on the PCR reads; one entry per CDR3 protein. The repertoire includes 190,000 or so distinct CDR3 sequences, over 5.5% of them detected once, and 3% to 3.5% sits in the top ten. Sequencing used PBMCs from the stem cell graft donor, obtained from the stem cell graft. The receptors were sampled from a human donor who donated a stem cell graft to a child with Wiskott-Aldrich syndrome.

There are many counts of this clonotype. The CDR3 reads CASSRLDVTEAFF. The CDR3 nucleotides are TGTGCCAGCAGTCGGCTGGATGTGACTGAAGCTTTCTTT. This chain uses TRBV27 with TRBJ1-1; no definite D call. Trimming cost V 5 bases and J 5 bases, with 12 bases left between them. From germline, CDR1 is MNHEY and CDR2 SMNVEV (reference sequence). The CDR3 spans 13 residues.

Only a few counts were recorded for this clonotype. The chain uses TRBV6-2 or TRBV6-3 and TRBJ1-2, with D tentatively TRBD1 (5 bases). The CDR3 loop spans 14 amino acids. Germline V lookup: CDR1 MNHEY, CDR2 SVGEGT. V was cut by 9 bases and J by 6 bases, with 20 bases left in between. The CDR3 DNA reads as TGTGCCAGTACGACAGTTTACGAACAGGATGGCTACACCTTC. This codes for CASTTVYEQDGYTF.

This clonotype has only a few counts. The rearrangement uses TRBV19 and TRBJ1-2, with TRBD1 identical over 8 bases. The CDR3 length is 14 residues. V was pared by 3 bases and J by 6 bases, with 6 bases of the junction left unmatched. CDR1 and CDR2 (germline): LNHDA, SQIVND (reference sequence). The CDR3: CASSMRQGWNGYTF. CDR3 DNA sequence: TGTGCCAGTAGTATGAGACAGGGGTGGAATGGCTACACCTTC.

This clonotype was counted a few times. The gene calls are TRBV20-1 and TRBJ1-3; D remains ambiguous. The germline V gene encodes CDR1 DFQATT and CDR2 SNEGSKA (reference sequence). Trimming removed 4 bases from V and 0 bases from J, with 10 bases in between. The CDR3 is 14 residues long. CDR3 residues: CSAIDNLSGNTIYF. The CDR3 DNA is TGCAGTGCTATCGACAACCTCTCTGGAAACACCATATATTTT.

This clonotype has at least ten counts. The CDR3 sequence: CASSAPQGRGYTF. For the CDR3, the DNA is TGTGCCAGCAGTGCGCCACAGGGTCGTGGCTACACCTTC. The chain carries TRBV6-1 and TRBJ1-2, with D perhaps TRBD1 (6 bases). CDR3 length: 13 amino acids. V was cut by 4 bases and J by 7 bases, with 13 bases left in between. Germline assignment: CDR1 MNHNS and CDR2 SASEGT.

This clonotype was recorded at least ten times. The chain is built from TRBV20-1 and TRBJ1-1, with TRBD1 matching 8 bases. V was pared by 5 bases and J by 4 bases, with 9 bases of the junction left unmatched. The CDR3 runs 14 residues. Germline CDR1 reads DFQATT; CDR2 reads SNEGSKA (reference sequence). The chain's CDR3 is CSADRGLLSTEAFF. The CDR3 coding sequence is TGCAGTGCTGACAGGGGACTCTTGAGCACTGAAGCTTTCTTT.

To note about this clonotype: This may come from a read error, since a much larger clone is one base off. This is likely a read error, given that the CDR3 carries no conserved phenylalanine or tryptophan at its end. This chain uses TRBV7-8 with TRBJ2-1; D possibly uses TRBD1 or TRBD2 (5 bases each). V was pared by 7 bases and J by 13 bases, with 17 bases between. From germline, CDR1 is SGHVS and CDR2 FQNEAQ. CDR3 length equals 12 residues. Here the CDR3 reads CASTRDLRFQFL. The CDR3 nucleotides are TGTGCCAGCACCCGGGACCTCCGGTTCCAGTTCTTA.

The chain carries TRBV6-5 and TRBJ1-1, with TRBD1 as a possible D gene (6 bases). The germline gives CDR1 MNHEY, CDR2 SVGAGI. The CDR3 has 15 amino acids. V gave up 2 bases and J gave up 8 bases, with 18 bases separating them. The CDR3 loop is CASSYVGGGRLEAFF. Here the CDR3 DNA reads TGTGCCAGCAGTTACGTTGGAGGGGGGCGTTTAGAAGCTTTCTTT.

Many counts were recorded for this clonotype. The chain uses TRBV4-1 and TRBJ2-7; 10 bases are a match to TRBD1. Trimming removed 4 bases from V and 3 bases from J; junction bases left unmatched: 15. The V gene's germline CDR1 is MGHRA and CDR2 YSYEKL. The CDR3 totals 18 residues. The DNA of the CDR3 is TGCGCCAGCAGCCCAGGGACAGGGGACTTCCACCCTCACTACGAGCAGTACTTC. Protein: CASSPGTGDFHPHYEQYF.

At least ten counts were recorded for this clonotype. This chain uses TRBV7-9 with TRBJ2-1, with TRBD1 identical over 7 bases. Germline CDR1 is SEHNR and CDR2 is FQNEAQ (reference sequence). Trimming removed 7 bases from V and 0 bases from J; junction bases left unmatched: 6. This CDR3 is built from 15 residues. CDR3 coding DNA: TGTGCCAGCACCAGGACAGGCAACTCCTACAATGAGCAGTTCTTC. It is translated as CASTRTGNSYNEQFF.

This clonotype was picked up a small number of times. This rearrangement joins TRBV6-1 to TRBJ2-1, with 8 bases lining up with TRBD1. CDR3 length: 16 residues. V shed 4 bases and J 3 bases; nucleotides not matched to a gene: 8. The germline V gene encodes CDR1 MNHNS and CDR2 SASEGT. The DNA for the CDR3 is TGTGCCAGCAGTGGGACAGGGTTAGTCAACTACAATGAGCAGTTCTTC. This translates into CASSGTGLVNYNEQFF.

CDR3 nucleotide sequence: TGCGCCAGCCACAGGGGGCGCAGGGAGACCCAGTACTTC. This codes for CASHRGRRETQYF. The rearrangement links TRBV5-1 to TRBJ2-5, with TRBD1 matching 9 bases. The CDR3 is made up of 13 amino acids. Losses at the gene ends were 7 bases for V and 5 bases for J; bases not matched to a gene: 6. The germline CDR1 and CDR2 sequences are SGHRS and YFSETQ.

Many counts were recorded for this clonotype. The rearrangement links TRBV7-2 to TRBJ2-3; no clear D gene. The CDR3 contains 15 residues. The V end was cut by 3 bases, the J end by 6 bases, with 16 bases between. CDR1 SGHTA and CDR2 FQGNSA come from the germline V gene. The CDR3 nucleotides read TGTGCCAGCAGCTTCTTAGACCCTATGACGGATACGCAGTATTTT. It translates to CASSFLDPMTDTQYF.

This clonotype was observed at least ten times. This chain uses TRBV20-1 with TRBJ2-1; D is unclear. The CDR3 consists of 14 residues. V gave up 4 bases and J gave up 0 bases, with 10 bases separating them. Germline CDR1 is DFQATT and CDR2 is SNEGSKA (reference sequence). Here the CDR3 reads CSAIPDHSYNEQFF. CDR3 sequence (DNA): TGCAGTGCTATACCGGATCACTCCTACAATGAGCAGTTCTTC.

The chain has TRBV5-6 and TRBJ1-6; no clear D. The germline CDR1 and CDR2 sequences are SGHDT and YYEEEE. The CDR3 totals 16 residues. The V gene lost 0 bases and the J gene lost 0 bases, with 7 bases spanning the gap. The CDR3 DNA sequence: TGTGCCAGCAGCTTGGACAGAAGCTCCTATAATTCACCCCTCCACTTT. Translated: CASSLDRSSYNSPLHF.

The sample holds many counts of this clonotype. The rearrangement uses TRBV20-1 and TRBJ2-2; 13 bases line up with TRBD2. The CDR3 runs to 14 residues. Germline CDR1 reads DFQATT; CDR2 reads SNEGSKA (reference sequence). V gave up 3 bases and J gave up 6 bases; unmatched junction bases: 1. The CDR3: CSASGLAGAGELFF. CDR3 bases: TGCAGTGCTAGCGGACTAGCGGGGGCCGGGGAGCTGTTTTTT.

This clonotype was counted many times. This rearrangement joins TRBV29-1 to TRBJ2-5; D possibly corresponds to TRBD1 (6 bases). The germline V and J ends were trimmed by 3 bases and 3 bases, with 11 bases remaining between them. The CDR3 totals 13 residues. Germline CDR1 is SQVTM and CDR2 is ANQGSEA. In DNA form, the CDR3 reads TGCAGCGTTGATGGATCAGGGGAAGAGACCCAGTACTTC. Its translation is CSVDGSGEETQYF.

The table lists this clonotype with a few counts. This chain's CDR3 is CASSPQRSPNTGELFF. The CDR3 region has the DNA TGTGCCAGCTCACCGCAACGAAGTCCGAACACCGGGGAGCTGTTTTTT. The chain couples TRBV18 to TRBJ2-2; D remains unclear. V was clipped by 3 bases and J by 0 bases, with 11 bases between them. Looked up from germline, CDR1 is KGHSH and CDR2 is LQKENI. CDR3 length: 16 amino acids.

This clonotype was observed at least ten times. The V call is TRBV12-3 or TRBV12-4, the J call TRBJ2-3; D possibly corresponds to TRBD1 (5 bases). The CDR3 runs 15 residues. Trimming took off 5 bases at V and 6 bases at J, with 18 bases between the two ends. CDR3 protein: CASSLTTAAGDTQYF. CDR3 nucleotides: TGTGCCAGCAGTCTAACGACAGCCGCAGGGGATACGCAGTATTTT.

This clonotype was picked up many times. The chain links TRBV19 to TRBJ1-1; perhaps TRBD1 as D (6 bases). Trimming pared 7 bases from V and 4 bases from J, leaving 13 bases between. CDR1 is LNHDA, CDR2 SQIVND, per germline (reference sequence). This CDR3 has 13 residues. The CDR3 nucleotides read TGTGCCAGTAAAACGGGGGCCCCCACTGAAGCTTTCTTT. This codes for CASKTGAPTEAFF.

The sample holds a few counts of this clonotype. This sequence joins TRBV7-2 and TRBJ1-1; D gene uncertain. Trimming cost V 5 bases and J 4 bases, with 20 bases left between them. This CDR3 is built from 16 residues. From germline, CDR1 is SGHTA and CDR2 FQGNSA. CDR3 nucleotide sequence: TGTGCCAGCAGCCCCAGTGCCGGCCTGCGAGGCACTGAAGCTTTCTTT. Translation: CASSPSAGLRGTEAFF.

This clonotype was seen ten or more times. J is TRBJ2-2 and V is TRBV7-2; D remains unclear. V lost 1 base to trimming and J lost 4 bases, with 13 bases between them. Per germline, CDR1 SGHTA and CDR2 FQGNSA. The CDR3 has 16 residues. DNA of the CDR3: TGTGCCAGCAGCTTAGAAACCCCAGCAGCCACCGGGGAGCTGTTTTTT. Translated: CASSLETPAATGELFF.

This clonotype was seen repeatedly, ten times or more. CDR3: CASSPIKGNQPQHF. The CDR3 bases are TGTGCCAGCAGTCCGATAAAGGGCAATCAGCCCCAGCATTTT. This chain connects TRBV12-3 or TRBV12-4 to TRBJ1-5; D is uncertain. The CDR3 length is 14 residues. V was shortened by 5 bases and J by 2 bases, with 10 bases between the two germline ends.

In this sample, this clonotype turned up a few times. V and J are TRBV21-1 and TRBJ1-2; the tabulated D call, TRBD1, remains unverified against the DNA. TRBV21-1 is described as a pseudogene. The CDR3 is 17 residues long. CDR3 in DNA: TGTGCCAGCAGCGCGAGAGGGAGGGACAGGGACGACTATGGCTACACCTTC. It translates to CASSARGRDRDDYGYTF.

This rearrangement joins TRBV7-2 to TRBJ2-2, with TRBD1 as a possible D gene (5 bases). The CDR3 totals 15 residues. The germline V gene has CDR1 SGHTA and CDR2 FQGNSA. Trimming stripped 3 bases from V and 1 base from J, with 9 bases between. The CDR3 DNA is TGTGCCAGCAGCTTTTTAGGGGTGAACACCGGGGAGCTGTTTTTT. It is translated as CASSFLGVNTGELFF.

This clonotype came up many times. This chain uses TRBV20-1 with TRBJ2-7; TRBD1 matches 7 bases. The V and J ends lost 1 base and 3 bases, in that order; junction bases with no gene match: 3. This CDR3 comprises 13 residues. Germline values: CDR1 DFQATT, CDR2 SNEGSKA (reference sequence). CDR3 protein: CSARGQGVYEQYF. In nucleotides, the CDR3 is TGCAGTGCTAGAGGGCAGGGGGTCTACGAGCAGTACTTC.

This clonotype was detected ten times or more. CDR3 region: CASSYDSGNQPQHF. CDR3 nucleotide sequence: TGTGCCAGCAGTTACGACAGCGGGAATCAGCCCCAGCATTTT. The chain employs TRBV6-5 and TRBJ1-5; D may be TRBD1 (5 bases). The V end lost 2 bases, the J end lost 4 bases, and 9 bases lay between the germline ends. The CDR3 sequence is 14 residues long. Germline lookup yields CDR1 MNHEY and CDR2 SVGAGI.

This clonotype was counted ten times or more. The genes are TRBV30 and TRBJ1-1; the D gene is possibly TRBD1 (5 bases). V was trimmed by 4 bases and J by 8 bases, leaving 20 bases between them. The CDR3 spans 14 residues. Per the germline V gene, CDR1 is GTSNPN and CDR2 is SVGIG (reference sequence). For the CDR3, the DNA is TGTGCCTGGACCAGCCAGGGCAGGCTTCAGGAAGCTTTCTTT. This gives the protein CAWTSQGRLQEAFF.

This clonotype was observed at least ten times. The chain joins TRBV20-1 to TRBJ2-7; TRBD2 matches 7 bases. Germline V gene lookup returns CDR1 DFQATT and CDR2 SNEGSKA (reference sequence). V dropped 4 bases and J dropped 5; count of bases not matched to a gene: 5. The CDR3 length is 12 residues. CDR3 protein: CSATGAGDEQYF. In DNA, the CDR3 is TGCAGTGCTACAGGCGCGGGAGACGAGCAGTACTTC.